The clone carrying this T cell receptor beta chain was detected only a few times. As yet, its antigen is unknown. The sample comes from a study of T cells in Graves' hyperthyroidism and ophthalmopathy. Findings of the study overall: Ophthalmopathy was told apart from stable hyperthyroidism by a 13 V-J model.

The germline CDR1 and CDR2 sequences are MNHEY and SMNVEV (reference sequence). CDR3 length: 13 residues. Trimming cost V 10 bases and J 2 bases, with 12 bases left between them. Amplified TCR beta CDR3 regions derived from RNA transcripts. The HTBI set primed first-round TCR CDR3 RT-PCR. TCRdb re-called the multiplex PCR reads through MiXCR, storing one row per CDR3 protein. The data show under 350,000 distinct CDR3 sequences, 12% to 15% seen once. A NOSPECS grade of at least 4, a Clinical Activity Score of at least 3 and duration under 3 months were recorded in ophthalmopathy patients. The specimen was blood. This sequence originates from a woman aged 35 to 49 with Graves' ophthalmopathy. This chain joins TRBV27 and TRBJ1-3; D perhaps matches TRBD1 (6 bases). The DNA for the CDR3 is TGTGCCACCAAACAGGGAACTGGAAACACCATATATTTT. This gives the protein CATKQGTGNTIYF.